What follows is one TCR beta chain and its context. Its antigen is currently unknown. Assay runs were performed at deep level. The table came from immunoSEQ multiplex PCR; TCRdb's copy has only in-frame clones and leaves some out. Of 950,000 to 1,200,000 clones listed, about 80% are singletons. These data originate in a study of shared clonotypes between healthy human individuals. Donors, without exception, were Caucasian adults residing in Nashville, Tennessee. The split of CD4+ cells yielded CD45RA+ naive and CD45RA-negative memory subsets. Study results and caveats: Only blood was sampled; tissue repertoires likely differ.

The clonotype comes from a man aged 18-30 years in good health. Some clones in this sample may be carry-over from other donors' samples. Sequencing used memory CD4+ T cells from PBMCs. The subset here: CD45RA-negative fraction.

The CDR3, as DNA: TGTGCCAGCAGCTCCCCCCCCAGGGGGGGTGGCTACACCTTC. Its protein is CASSSPPRGGGYTF. V gene TRBV7-2 combines with J gene TRBJ1-2; 7 bases are a match to TRBD1. This CDR3 is 14 amino acids long. J gave up 7 bases and V 4 bases, and 9 bases lay outside the gene matches. The germline V gene has CDR1 SGHTA and CDR2 FQGNSA. Looking up the rest from reference TRBV7-2 and TRBJ1-2 gives the full variable domain: GAGVSQSPSNKVTEKGKDVELRCDPISGHTALYWYRQSLGQGLEFLIYFQGNSAPDKSGLPSDRFSAERTGGSVSTLTIQRTQQEDSAVYLCASSSPPRGGGYTFGSGTRLTVV.